The T cell receptor beta chain under discussion was sequenced for a study of blood T cell repertoires in COVID-19. The wider study: Both acute and convalescent COVID-19 samples were obtained from the United States, Italy and Spain. Sources were T cells, B-cell-depleted T cells, or PBMCs; the material itself was cDNA or gDNA.

This clone has just a few counts. Only in-frame clones appear in the TCRdb table, and some are missing; sequencing was by immunoSEQ multiplex PCR. The sample lists around 60,000 clones, approximately 86% occurring once. Trimming removed 4 bases from V and 3 bases from J, with 27 bases in between. The CDR3 extends over 18 amino acids. Germline loops: CDR1 GTSNPN, CDR2 SVGIG (reference sequence). The chain carries TRBV30 and TRBJ1-2; D is possibly TRBD1 (5 bases). This TCR derives from a man in his forties with acute or convalescent COVID-19. Sample: peripheral blood. The CDR3 DNA sequence: TGTGCCTGGATCGATACAGGCGTGGGGGTCTGGGACTACTATGGCTACACCTTC. It encodes CAWIDTGVGVWDYYGYTF.